Below, 8 T cell receptor beta chains from the same sample are listed, as sequenced in a study of blood T cell repertoires in COVID-19. Produced via immunoSEQ multiplex PCR; TCRdb's table is partial and in-frame only. The sample has around 310,000 clones, about 90% seen once; the top ten hold less than 6.5%. Sequencing was performed on PBMCs or T cells enriched from blood (not recorded which). All receptors come from a man aged 25-40 years who had recovered from COVID-19.

This clone was counted once. A junction boundary mismatches the germline segment, possibly from a read error. The rearrangement links TRBV5-1 to TRBJ1-2; perhaps TRBD1 as D (5 bases). The CDR3 runs 11 residues. Germline V gives CDR1 SGHRS, CDR2 YFSETQ. The CDR3 sequence is CASSLGQRTYF. As DNA, the CDR3 is TGCGCCAGCAGCTTGGGACAGAGGACCTACTTC.

The V gene is TRBV5-1, the J gene TRBJ2-1, with 8 bases fitting TRBD1. The germline V gene encodes CDR1 SGHRS and CDR2 YFSETQ. V lost 2 bases, J lost 9 bases, and 7 bases stayed unmatched. The CDR3 has 14 amino acids. This chain's CDR3 is CASSLGQGRIEQFF. The CDR3 nucleotides read TGCGCCAGCAGCTTAGGACAGGGCCGAATTGAGCAGTTCTTC.

Remarks on this clone: Here the CDR3 omits its conserved ending phenylalanine or tryptophan, so a read error is the likely source. The chain carries TRBV29-1 and TRBJ1-1; 8 bases fit TRBD1. The germline CDR1 and CDR2 sequences are SQVTM and ANQGSEA. This CDR3 contains 14 residues. The V gene end was trimmed by 6 bases and the J gene end by 5 bases; junction bases not matched to a gene: 11. This chain's CDR3 is CSVLQGAQGTEAFL. Here the CDR3 DNA reads TGCAGCGTCCTCCAGGGGGCGCAGGGTACTGAAGCTTTCCTT.

The rearrangement uses TRBV6-1 and TRBJ1-1; no definite D call. The CDR3 totals 12 residues. CDR1 and CDR2 (germline): MNHNS, SASEGT. The V gene lost 2 bases and the J gene lost 4 bases, with 5 bases spanning the gap. The CDR3 region is CASSETGTEAFF. The CDR3 DNA is TGTGCCAGCAGTGAAACCGGCACTGAAGCTTTCTTT.

The rearrangement uses TRBV28 and TRBJ2-7, with 8 bases aligning to TRBD1. There are 13 residues in the CDR3. Germline V gives CDR1 MDHEN, CDR2 SYDVKM. V shed 5 bases and J 3 bases; nucleotides not matched to a gene: 3. The CDR3 region has the DNA TGTGCCAGCAGTACGGACAGGGTCTACGAGCAGTACTTC. Residues: CASSTDRVYEQYF.

The chain employs TRBV14 and TRBJ2-7, with TRBD1 identical over 10 bases. Germline CDR1 and CDR2: SGHDN and FVKESK. V gave up 4 bases and J gave up 5 bases; unmatched junction bases: 8. The CDR3 contains 15 residues. The CDR3 DNA sequence: TGTGCCAGCAGCCCCCGGACAGGGGGATCCCACGAGCAGTACTTC. It specifies CASSPRTGGSHEQYF.

The CDR3 spells CAWSVSRGNSPLHF. Written as DNA, the CDR3 is TGTGCCTGGAGTGTATCAAGGGGTAATTCACCCCTCCACTTT. The chain joins TRBV30 to TRBJ1-6; perhaps TRBD1 as D (5 bases). Between the trimmed V and J ends, which lost 0 bases and 6 bases, there was a span of 9 bases. Germline values: CDR1 GTSNPN, CDR2 SVGIG (reference sequence). The CDR3 is 14 residues long. Filled out from reference TRBV30 and TRBJ1-6, the complete variable domain reads SQTIHQWPATLVQPVGSPLSLECTVEGTSNPNLYWYRQAAGRGLQLLFYSVGIGQISSEVPQNLSASRPQDRQFILSSKKLLLSDSGFYLCAWSVSRGNSPLHFGNGTRLTVT.

This clone was counted many times. This sequence joins TRBV7-9 and TRBJ2-1; 9 nucleotides agree with TRBD2. V was clipped by 8 bases and J by 8 bases; unmatched bases: 10. This CDR3 contains 14 residues. Germline V CDR1 and CDR2: SEHNR, FQNEAQ (reference sequence). The CDR3 region is CASLVASGVYEQFF. The CDR3 coding sequence is TGTGCCAGCCTGGTGGCTAGCGGGGTTTATGAGCAGTTCTTC.